The next 25 T cell receptor beta chains were all read from a single sample in a study of blood T cell repertoires in COVID-19. The protocol was immunoSEQ multiplex PCR, while the TCRdb copy is restricted to in-frame clones and leaves out a portion. The sample holds 120,000 or so clones, approximately 90% seen once. The sequencing sample was made of peripheral blood. The receptors here all came from a man in his forties or fifties with acute or convalescent COVID-19.

This rearrangement joins TRBV19 to TRBJ1-2; perhaps TRBD1 as D (5 bases). Trimming cost V 0 bases and J 5 bases, with 13 bases left between them. The CDR3 length is 15 residues. Germline CDR1 and CDR2: LNHDA and SQIVND (reference sequence). CDR3 DNA: TGTGCCAGTAGTATAGATCGGGCAGGGCGATATGGCTACACCTTC. Amino acid sequence: CASSIDRAGRYGYTF.

CDR3 sequence: CASTFFGTGTDTQYF. Here the CDR3 DNA reads TGTGCCAGCACTTTTTTCGGGACAGGGACAGATACGCAGTATTTT. This sequence joins TRBV6-5 and TRBJ2-3; 9 nucleotides align to TRBD1. Germline CDR1 MNHEY, CDR2 SVGAGI. The ends lost 7 bases at V and 3 bases at J; junction bases unmatched: 8. This CDR3 is 15 amino acids long.

The chain recombines TRBV7-9 with TRBJ1-2; no definite D call. V lost 3 bases to trimming and J lost 3 bases, with 8 bases between them. The CDR3 consists of 13 residues. Per germline, CDR1 SEHNR and CDR2 FQNEAQ (reference sequence). The CDR3 DNA follows: TGTGCCAGCAGCTTCGTCGGAGACTATGGCTACACCTTC. Translating it yields CASSFVGDYGYTF.

The chain couples TRBV5-1 to TRBJ2-3; 9 bases match TRBD2. The germline V gene encodes CDR1 SGHRS and CDR2 YFSETQ. The ends lost 2 bases at V and 2 bases at J; junction bases unmatched: 3. This CDR3 spans 15 amino acids. This CDR3 reads CASSLLAGPTDTQYF. CDR3 DNA sequence: TGCGCCAGCAGCTTACTAGCGGGTCCCACAGATACGCAGTATTTT. Filled out from reference TRBV5-1 and TRBJ2-3, the complete variable domain reads KAGVTQTPRYLIKTRGQQVTLSCSPISGHRSVSWYQQTPGQGLQFLFEYFSETQRNKGNFPGRFSGRQFSNSRSEMNVSTLELGDSALYLCASSLLAGPTDTQYFGPGTRLTVL.

The rearrangement joins TRBV27 to TRBJ1-1, with no clear D. The length of the CDR3 is 14 residues. Germline-derived CDR1 and CDR2 are MNHEY and SMNVEV (reference sequence). Deletions cut 6 bases from V and 6 bases from J, with 17 bases between. The CDR3: CASRVLAFGAEAFF. The CDR3 nucleotides are TGTGCCAGCAGGGTCTTAGCGTTTGGGGCTGAAGCTTTCTTT.

The V call is TRBV7-8, the J call TRBJ1-2, with TRBD1 matching 10 bases. Germline V gene lookup returns CDR1 SGHVS and CDR2 FQNEAQ. V was clipped by 2 bases and J by 14 bases; unmatched bases: 8. CDR3 size: 13 residues. For the CDR3, the DNA is TGTGCCAGCAGCTTATGGGACAGGGGCCAGGAAACCTTC. Its translation is CASSLWDRGQETF. The variable domain in full, with the rest retrieved from reference TRBV7-8 and TRBJ1-2, is GAGVSQSPRYKVAKRGQDVALRCDPISGHVSLFWYQQALGQGPEFLTYFQNEAQLDKSGLPSDRFFAERPEGSVSTLKIQRTQQEDSAVYLCASSLWDRGQETFGSGTRLTVV.

This clone turned up a few times. The rearrangement links TRBV25-1 to TRBJ1-2; perhaps TRBD1 as D (6 bases). Germline CDR1 is MGHDK and CDR2 is SYGVNS. The V end was cut by 0 bases, the J end by 6 bases, with 11 bases between. The CDR3 contains 14 residues. The CDR3 is CASSEYLGADGYTF. The CDR3 DNA is TGTGCCAGCAGTGAATATCTGGGGGCTGATGGCTACACCTTC.

This clone appeared once. This chain links TRBV6-5 with TRBJ2-1; D might be TRBD2 (8 bases). This CDR3 comprises 14 residues. CDR1 is MNHEY, CDR2 SVGAGI, per germline. V shed 5 bases and J shed 8 bases, with 16 bases lying between them. This CDR3 reads CASSPGLGGDEQFF. CDR3 DNA sequence: TGTGCCAGCAGTCCGGGACTAGGGGGCGATGAGCAGTTCTTC.

This clone has a count of ten or more. V usage is TRBV12-3 or TRBV12-4 and J usage is TRBJ1-1; 7 positions match TRBD1. This CDR3 region has 11 residues. V shed 5 bases and J 10 bases; nucleotides not matched to a gene: 4. In DNA form, the CDR3 reads TGTGCCAGCAGTAGACAGGGTACAGCTTTCTTT. Amino acid sequence: CASSRQGTAFF.

V is TRBV27 and J is TRBJ2-7; 7 bases align to TRBD2. The V and J ends lost 5 bases and 2 bases, in that order; junction bases with no gene match: 12. Germline V CDR1 and CDR2: MNHEY, SMNVEV (reference sequence). This CDR3 contains 16 residues. The CDR3 sequence: CASSPSTGTNTYEQYF. The CDR3 DNA follows: TGTGCCAGCAGTCCTAGCACCGGGACTAACACCTACGAGCAGTACTTC.

The chain uses TRBV19 and TRBJ1-4, with 7 bases that match TRBD1. J was trimmed by 3 bases and V by 5 bases; bases with no gene match: 9. Germline V gene sequence: CDR1 LNHDA, CDR2 SQIVND (reference sequence). This CDR3 region has 16 residues. The CDR3 DNA reads as TGTGCCAGTAGTCCGGTACGACAGGGCCCTAATGAAAAACTGTTTTTT. It codes for CASSPVRQGPNEKLFF.

The V and J genes are TRBV19 and TRBJ2-5; D is possibly TRBD2 (5 bases). The V gene's germline CDR1 is LNHDA and CDR2 SQIVND (reference sequence). Trimming shortened V by 2 bases and J by 2 bases, and 9 bases separated the two germline ends. This CDR3 is 14 amino acids long. The DNA of the CDR3 is TGTGCCAGTAGTATAAATAGGAGGCAAGAGACCCAGTACTTC. Translation: CASSINRRQETQYF.

The gene calls are TRBV9 and TRBJ2-7, with D maybe TRBD1 (6 bases). There are 15 residues in the CDR3. CDR1 and CDR2 from the germline V gene are SGDLS and YYNGEE. Trimming left V 0 bases short and J 2 bases short, with 12 bases between. The CDR3 spells CASSVGAGATYEQYF. CDR3 DNA sequence: TGTGCCAGCAGCGTAGGGGCAGGGGCTACCTACGAGCAGTACTTC.

This chain connects TRBV5-1 to TRBJ1-4; D possibly corresponds to TRBD1 (6 bases). CDR1 and CDR2 from the germline V gene are SGHRS and YFSETQ. This CDR3 spans 16 amino acids. With 4 bases removed from V and 0 bases from J, the gap between germline ends came to 13 bases. The CDR3 nucleotides read TGCGCCAGCAGCGTCACAGGGAGTGCAACTAATGAAAAACTGTTTTTT. Protein product: CASSVTGSATNEKLFF.

The chain carries TRBV29-1 and TRBJ2-7; the match to TRBD1 covers 10 bases. Germline V gene sequence: CDR1 SQVTM, CDR2 ANQGSEA. This CDR3 region has 13 residues. Losses at the gene ends were 7 bases for V and 3 bases for J; bases not matched to a gene: 6. CDR3 DNA: TGCAGCGCCTGGGACAGGGGAGGCTACGAGCAGTACTTC. Its translation: CSAWDRGGYEQYF.

CDR3 DNA sequence: TGTGCCAGCAGCTTACGGGCGGGAACCTACAATGAGCAGTTCTTC. It yields the protein CASSLRAGTYNEQFF. The V and J genes are TRBV7-2 and TRBJ2-1; tentative D call: TRBD2 (6 bases). CDR3 size: 15 residues. The germline V gene has CDR1 SGHTA and CDR2 FQGNSA. The ends were cut back, 2 bases at V and 2 bases at J, with 10 bases in the middle.

J is TRBJ2-7 and V is TRBV19; D is unresolved. V was trimmed by 6 bases and J by 0 bases, leaving 6 bases between them. CDR3 length: 12 amino acids. Germline V gives CDR1 LNHDA, CDR2 SQIVND (reference sequence). The CDR3 nucleotides are TGTGCCAGTAGGGGCAGCTCCTACGAGCAGTACTTC. Translated: CASRGSSYEQYF. Based on the CDR3 plus reference TRBV19 and TRBJ2-7, the full variable domain is DGGITQSPKYLFRKEGQNVTLSCEQNLNHDAMYWYRQDPGQGLRLIYYSQIVNDFQKGDIAEGYSVSREKKESFPLTVTSAQKNPTAFYLCASRGSSYEQYFGPGTRLTVT.

The J gene is TRBJ2-7, the V gene TRBV12-3 or TRBV12-4, with D possibly being TRBD1 (5 bases). This CDR3 has 13 amino acids. V lost 0 bases and J 5 bases, leaving 8 bases between the germline ends. This chain's CDR3 is CASSLAQGNEQYF. The CDR3 bases are TGTGCCAGCAGTTTAGCGCAGGGTAACGAGCAGTACTTC.

The chain uses TRBV7-7 and TRBJ1-1, with D unclear. The V and J ends lost 2 bases and 1 base respectively, with 5 bases between them. This CDR3 is built from 13 residues. Germline V gene lookup returns CDR1 SSHAT and CDR2 FNYEAQ (reference sequence). Here the CDR3 reads CASSLRRNTEAFF. CDR3 coding DNA: TGTGCCAGCAGCTTAAGGAGGAACACTGAAGCTTTCTTT.

The chain is built from TRBV3-1 (or the pseudogene TRBV3-2) and TRBJ1-6; no definite D call. Germline-derived CDR1 and CDR2 are LGHDT and YNNKEL (reference sequence). V was shortened by 2 bases and J by 9 bases, with 11 bases between the two germline ends. The CDR3 is 14 amino acids. The chain's CDR3 is CASSQTEYPSPLHF. CDR3 in DNA: TGTGCCAGCAGCCAAACCGAGTACCCTTCACCCCTCCACTTT.

The chain has TRBV19 and TRBJ1-2; 7 bases are shared with TRBD1. This CDR3 region has 17 residues. Germline-derived CDR1 and CDR2 are LNHDA and SQIVND (reference sequence). V dropped 1 base and J dropped 1; count of bases not matched to a gene: 9. CDR3 residues: CASSIAPGQGGNYGYTF. The CDR3, as DNA: TGTGCCAGTAGTATAGCCCCGGGCCAGGGGGGTAACTATGGCTACACCTTC.

The rearrangement joins TRBV6-1 to TRBJ2-7, with 10 bases identical to TRBD2. J was trimmed by 4 bases and V by 3 bases; bases with no gene match: 3. The CDR3 covers 14 residues. From germline, CDR1 is MNHNS and CDR2 SASEGT. The CDR3 here is CASSDRAGGYEQYF. CDR3 in DNA: TGTGCCAGCAGTGATAGAGCGGGAGGGTACGAGCAGTACTTC.

The chain is built from TRBV29-1 and TRBJ2-7; D gene uncertain. The V gene's germline CDR1 is SQVTM and CDR2 ANQGSEA. Trimming took 1 base from V and 0 from J, leaving 4 bases between them. The CDR3 has 12 residues. In DNA, the CDR3 is TGCAGCGTTGAAGCCCACTCCTACGAGCAGTACTTC. Its protein product is CSVEAHSYEQYF.

The rearrangement links TRBV19 to TRBJ2-1; TRBD2 agrees at 14 bases. The CDR3 spans 15 residues. Germline CDR1 and CDR2: LNHDA and SQIVND (reference sequence). The junction had 3 bases not matched to a gene; V was cut back by 5 bases and J by 6 bases. The CDR3 region is CASSPGLAGGNEQFF. The CDR3 DNA sequence: TGTGCCAGTAGTCCCGGACTAGCGGGGGGCAATGAGCAGTTCTTC.

The rearrangement uses TRBV9 and TRBJ2-1; the D is unclear. The V end lost 0 bases, the J end lost 1 base, and 8 bases lay between the germline ends. Germline CDR1 SGDLS, CDR2 YYNGEE. This CDR3 comprises 15 residues. CDR3 bases: TGTGCCAGCAGCGTAGATGGGCGATCCTACAATGAGCAGTTCTTC. This gives the protein CASSVDGRSYNEQFF.